This T cell receptor beta chain stems from a study of long-term antiretroviral therapy in people with HIV (dated by TCRdb to between 2021 and 2024). At the level of the whole study: Collection of the earliest samples took place about a decade ahead of the 2015 WHO recommendation for immediate ART, at a time when ART was typically delayed until CD4 counts fell. Whether ART initiation and durable HIV suppression were associated with changes in peripheral blood TRB repertoire composition and diversity was tested in a retrospective serial study. A total of 192 cryopreserved PBMC samples came from a few dozen adults with confirmed HIV infection and were collected serially over a mean of approximately six years (range 1-12). Among the 30 or so participants with HIV, ten to eleven were female. Test extractions of a monoclonal T-cell line alongside some 35 polyclonal samples showed no cross-contamination during QIAcube processing. The full study reports these points: Because PBMC availability was limited, only the TCR beta chain was sequenced, with no alpha chain pairing. Expanded TRB clones identified before ART initiation dominated the repertoire across all time points, though the dominance fluctuated and decreased in many PLHIV after ART. ART initiation was associated with a significant increase in TRB diversity, but diversity stayed significantly below transplant donor controls even after long-term ART. CDR3 length ranges in HIV repertoires were narrower than in controls, and network structure suggested an antigen-experienced repertoire with only a slight naive shift after ART. The samples span the years 2004 to 2017, and the ART regimens used may be less effective than current regimens. Unsorted PBMC were profiled instead of sorted CD4+ and CD8+ T cells because pre-ART samples had limited cell numbers. No data were available on ART adherence, viral resistance or therapy changes, limiting inferences about post-ART repertoire changes.

The CDR3 runs 16 residues from the cysteine to the phenylalanine. Here the CDR3 DNA is all that survives: 48 bases in frame from base 1. CDR1 and CDR2 are read off the germline V gene as SGHTA and FQGNSA. Deletion took 4 bases off V and 0 bases off J, with a span of 13 bases between the germline ends. The immunoSEQ hsTCRB v3.0 assay was used at survey level resolution for TRB variable region sequencing. The target sequencing depth for TRB was about 40,000-50,000 T-cell genomes per sample. Pooled TRB libraries were sequenced on an Illumina MiSeq with a v3 150-cycle kit. As for how the authors treated the data: Analysis of repertoires was carried out in R inside a reproducible Nextflow workflow spanning QC, data transformation and analysis. LymphoSeq2, an R package for exploring AIRR-Seq data, was used to implement custom analyses. A handful of samples that produced fewer than 5000 total TRB sequences were removed, so approximately 190 HIV repertoires were analyzed. Among the 188 retained HIV repertoires, approximately 57 were collected before ART initiation and approximately 130 were collected after ART initiation. Each repertoire was downsampled to 5000 TRB nucleotide sequences, and summary statistics were averaged across 100 downsampling iterations. The analysis kept only TRB sequences whose CDR3 regions were at least seven amino acids long. Two measures captured diversity: a Shannon entropy-derived clonality score and the Gini coefficient. In the repertoire networks, any two of the top 5000 CDR3 amino acid sequences were linked whenever the two sequences differed by an edit distance of one. GLIPH2 predicted antigen specificity groups and MHC restriction for TRB CDR3 amino acid sequences. CDR3 amino acid sequences were matched against VDJdb and McPAS-TCR to flag known CMV, EBV, HIV or tissue antigen associations. Pre-ART, post-ART and control groups were compared with Wilcoxon signed-rank tests and Holm-Bonferroni correction. The table was pulled from immuneACCESS by TCRdb, which kept in-frame rearrangements only. Such tables lose some clones; where checked, under half of the loss comes from unresolved V genes, and the rest has no known cause. From that table come the V and J calls and clone size; the DNA was used to work out D and trimming. Here the sample has around 15,000 clones; approximately 90% occur a single time. Of the sample, 12% is held by the ten largest clones.

Inclusion was restricted to participants for whom at least one PBMC sample before ART initiation and at least two post-ART samples were available. All participants with HIV were treated in the United States of America. Before DNA extraction, cryopreserved samples of 1-10 million PBMC were thawed and then washed. At the time of the earliest PBMC sample, participants with HIV were aged between 23 and 54 years. PBMC samples were contributed by each participant from 1-4 timepoints before ART initiation and 2-8 timepoints after ART initiation, with a median of 7 samples. Serial HIV viral load, CD4+ T-cell count, ART history and demographic data were obtained for every participant. Genomic DNA was extracted from unsorted PBMC with a Qiagen kit on a QIAcube, with processing performed in batches of 12 samples. In regard to this clone: What antigen it recognizes has not been identified. Base qualities are not provided; no much larger clone lies one nucleotide away.

The sample was unsorted PBMCs, taken 6.9 years after starting antiretroviral therapy. The chain is encoded by TRBV7-2 joined to TRBJ1-3; no D gene is confidently identified. This TCR derives from a man in his fifties with HIV. This receptor has the CDR3 CASSSQVGISGNTIYF. The DNA sequence reads TGTGCCAGCAGCTCCCAAGTTGGGATCTCTGGAAACACCATATATTTT.